This T cell receptor (beta chain) appears in the sequencing data of a study of human thymus T cells. This CDR3 has 13 amino acids. Trimming removed 3 bases from V and 4 bases from J; junction bases left unmatched: 2. Germline CDR1 is SGHAT and CDR2 is FQNNGV. Assay used: immunoSEQ multiplex PCR; TCRdb lists only in-frame clones, some missing. The data contain roughly 54,000 clones, 85% to 95% of them singletons. Each of the donors was a healthy Finnish infant who was undergoing open corrective cardiac surgery for congenital heart defects. Genomic DNA was extracted from every available blood leukocyte.

The rearrangement links TRBV11-2 to TRBJ2-7; 8 positions agree with TRBD1. The sequenced material came from blood. The sequence was collected from a boy younger than two with a congenital heart defect but otherwise immunologically healthy. The DNA of the CDR3 is TGTGCCAGCAGCTTCCGGGACAGGTACGAGCAGTACTTC. Its translation: CASSFRDRYEQYF.